This T cell receptor beta chain was identified during a study of blood T cell repertoires in COVID-19. As for the study in general: Donors in the United States, Italy and Spain gave samples during acute or convalescent COVID-19.

Seattle researchers signed up patients amid active infection and tracked them longitudinally. The table came from immunoSEQ multiplex PCR; TCRdb's copy has only in-frame clones and leaves some out. In the table there are hundreds of thousands of clones, over 80% of which are singletons. The V end lost 7 bases, the J end lost 6 bases, and 12 bases lay between the germline ends. Germline V lookup: CDR1 SQVTM, CDR2 ANQGSEA. The CDR3 extends over 12 amino acids. J is TRBJ1-4 and V is TRBV29-1; the D gene is possibly TRBD1 (5 bases). The TCR was taken from a woman aged 50 to 60 with COVID-19, enrolled during active disease. The sequenced sample consisted of peripheral blood. CDR3 nucleotides: TGCAGCGCTACGGAGGGGCATGAAAAACTGTTTTTT. It translates to CSATEGHEKLFF.